This TCR beta chain is from a study of T cells after yellow fever vaccination. This clonotype showed up just a few times. Its cognate antigen is unknown. The length of the CDR3 is 14 residues. Trimming left V 7 bases short and J 4 bases short, with 17 bases between. Germline CDR1 MNHEY, CDR2 SVGEGT. TCRdb independently ran MiXCR on the 5' RACE reads; one entry per CDR3 protein. The data hold about 340,000 distinct CDR3 sequences, with roughly 9.4% observed a single time. Whole-study findings and limits: Abundant bulk-derived clonotypes could contaminate FACS-sorted repertoires.

The input for sequencing was PBMCs, taken on the day of the first yellow fever vaccination. The V and J genes are TRBV6-2 or TRBV6-3 and TRBJ2-7; D remains ambiguous. The TCR was taken from a man aged 18 to 29 who received the YFV17D yellow fever vaccine. CDR3 sequence (DNA): TGTGCCAGCATTTCGGGTCCTTGGCAGTACGAGCAGTACTTC. This translates into CASISGPWQYEQYF.